This TCR beta chain was identified in a study of CD8+ T cells in alopecia areata. Trimming removed 5 bases at V and 4 bases at J, with 14 bases between. The CDR3 totals 14 residues. Germline V gene data show CDR1 as MDHEN and CDR2 as SYDVKM. The table lists this clone with a few counts. What it binds is not known. Extracted from the samples, RNA was reverse transcribed into cDNA to serve as the sequencing template. Some clones are missing from TCRdb's copy, which holds only in-frame ones; the method was immunoSEQ multiplex PCR. The repertoire includes 93,000 or so clones, around 59% of them detected once, and about 9% sits in the top ten. Study-wide results and caveats: Normal-skin resident alphabeta T cells also appear among scalp sample sequences. Especially in alopecia totalis/universalis, lesional scalp showed greater clonality than normal scalp did.

PBMCs provided sorted CD4+ and CD8+ T cells. Sequencing was performed on CD4+ T cells sorted from blood. This chain connects TRBV28 to TRBJ1-2, with D tentatively TRBD1 (5 bases). This clonotype was sampled from a human donor in good health. CDR3 residues: CASSRYDSRYGYTF. The CDR3 DNA sequence: TGTGCCAGCAGTCGCTACGACAGCCGCTATGGCTACACCTTC.